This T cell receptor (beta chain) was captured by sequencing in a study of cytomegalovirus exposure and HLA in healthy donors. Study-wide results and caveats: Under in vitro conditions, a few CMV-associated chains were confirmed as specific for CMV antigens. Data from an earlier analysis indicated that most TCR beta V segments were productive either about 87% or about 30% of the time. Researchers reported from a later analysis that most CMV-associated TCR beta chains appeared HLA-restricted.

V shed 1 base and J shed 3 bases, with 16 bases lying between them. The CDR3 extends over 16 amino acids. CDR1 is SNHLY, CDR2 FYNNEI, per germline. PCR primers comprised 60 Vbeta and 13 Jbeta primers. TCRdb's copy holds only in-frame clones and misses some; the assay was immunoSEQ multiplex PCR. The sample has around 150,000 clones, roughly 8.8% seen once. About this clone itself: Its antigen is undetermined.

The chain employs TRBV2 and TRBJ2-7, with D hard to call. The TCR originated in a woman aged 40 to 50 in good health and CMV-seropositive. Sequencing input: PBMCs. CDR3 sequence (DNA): TGTGCCAGCAGTGAAGGGGCCTCTATGATCCTCTACGAGCAGTACTTC. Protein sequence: CASSEGASMILYEQYF.